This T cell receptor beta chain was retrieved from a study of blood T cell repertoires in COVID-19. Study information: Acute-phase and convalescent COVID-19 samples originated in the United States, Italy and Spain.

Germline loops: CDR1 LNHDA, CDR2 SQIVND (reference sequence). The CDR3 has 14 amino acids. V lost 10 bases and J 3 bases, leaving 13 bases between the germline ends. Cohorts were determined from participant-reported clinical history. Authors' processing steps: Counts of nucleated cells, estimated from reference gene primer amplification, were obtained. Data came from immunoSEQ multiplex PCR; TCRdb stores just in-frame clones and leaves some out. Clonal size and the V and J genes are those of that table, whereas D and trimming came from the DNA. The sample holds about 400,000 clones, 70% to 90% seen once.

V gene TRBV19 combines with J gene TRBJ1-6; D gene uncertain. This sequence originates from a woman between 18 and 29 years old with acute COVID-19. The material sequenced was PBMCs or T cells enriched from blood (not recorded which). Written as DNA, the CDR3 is TGTGCCACCTCCCCCGACTACTATAATTCACCCCTCCACTTT. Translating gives CATSPDYYNSPLHF.